A selection of T cell receptor beta chains follows, all from one sample in a study of CD8+CD57+ T cells in acquired aplastic anemia. TCRdb processed the reads anew with MiXCR; each CDR3 protein has one entry. The sample yields approximately 170,000 distinct CDR3 sequences, 55% to 80% seen once. Material: sorted CD4+, CD8+, or CD8+CD57+ T cells (not recorded which) from PBMCs. Receptor source: a human donor in good health. Each CDR3 is given with its conserved first and last residue. Fields, in order: CDR3 protein, CDR3 DNA, D gene, V gene, clone size, J gene. The D gene is left open where the match is weak. Part of the rows lack a size; the others show once, few, many or a class for expanded clones.

CASRPGQFYGYTF TGTGCCAGCAGACCGGGACAGTTCTATGGCTACACCTTC TRBD1 TRBV28 NA TRBJ1-2
CASSLEGVGTDTQYF TGTGCCAGCAGTTTAGAAGGGGTAGGCACAGATACGCAGTATTTT NA TRBV12-3/TRBV12-4 many TRBJ2-3
CASSLGLNNQPQHF TGTGCCAGCAGTCTGGGACTGAACAATCAGCCCCAGCATTTT NA TRBV28 NA TRBJ1-5
CASSFTDREYEQYF TGTGCCAGCAGCTTTACGGACAGGGAGTACGAGCAGTACTTC TRBD1 TRBV7-9 NA TRBJ2-7
CATSRDGGSEAFF TGTGCCACCAGCAGAGATGGCGGGTCTGAAGCTTTCTTT NA TRBV15 many TRBJ1-1
CAGYARGRHEQFF TGTGCCGGATATGCTCGCGGGCGCCATGAGCAGTTCTTC NA TRBV7-2 NA TRBJ2-1
CSARRLAVYEQYF TGCAGTGCTAGAAGGCTAGCGGTTTACGAGCAGTACTTC TRBD2 TRBV20-1 few TRBJ2-7
CASSGGQFTGELFF TGTGCCAGCAGTGGGGGACAGTTTACCGGGGAGCTGTTTTTT TRBD1 TRBV25-1 NA TRBJ2-2
CASSLAMETQYF TGCGCCAGCAGCTTGGCGATGGAGACCCAGTACTTC NA TRBV5-1 NA TRBJ2-5
CASSRGTPPTAYF TGCGCCAGCAGCCGCGGGACACCTCCAACCGCGTACTTC NA TRBV5-1 NA TRBJ2-7
CASTRGPYEQYF TGTGCCAGCACCAGAGGACCCTACGAGCAGTACTTC NA TRBV12-3/TRBV12-4 NA TRBJ2-7
CASSALNEQFF TGTGCCAGCAGCGCACTCAATGAGCAGTTCTTC NA TRBV7-2 once TRBJ2-1
CASRDSQGAGANVLTF TGTGCCAGCAGAGACTCACAGGGCGCTGGGGCCAACGTCCTGACTTTC NA TRBV6-6 NA TRBJ2-6
CASSKTSGSPDTQYF TGTGCCAGCAGCAAAACTAGCGGGAGTCCAGATACGCAGTATTTT TRBD2 TRBV9 NA TRBJ2-3
CATTQDYGYTF TGTGCCACCACCCAGGACTATGGCTACACCTTC NA TRBV24-1 NA TRBJ1-2
CASSSQGTYEQYF TGTGCCAGTAGTTCCCAGGGGACCTACGAGCAGTACTTC NA TRBV19 few TRBJ2-7
CSSTDTFYEQYF TGCAGCTCAACCGACACCTTCTACGAGCAGTACTTC NA TRBV29-1 NA TRBJ2-7
CASSEDSSSYEQYF TGTGCCAGCAGTGAAGACAGCAGCTCCTACGAGCAGTACTTC NA TRBV2 NA TRBJ2-7
CASSLNSYEQYF TGTGCCAGCAGTCTTAACTCCTACGAGCAGTACTTC NA TRBV7-2 few TRBJ2-7
CATSRTGGGREQFF TGTGCCACCAGCAGGACAGGGGGCGGGAGAGAGCAGTTCTTC TRBD1 TRBV15 NA TRBJ2-1
CSARAETEAFF TGCAGTGCTAGAGCGGAAACTGAAGCTTTCTTT NA TRBV20-1 NA TRBJ1-1
CASGLVLGGNEQFF TGTGCTAGTGGTTTGGTACTGGGGGGCAATGAGCAGTTCTTC NA TRBV12-5 many TRBJ2-1
CASPRGLVVTGELFF TGTGCCAGCCCCCGGGGGCTAGTTGTCACCGGGGAGCTGTTTTTT NA TRBV7-3 NA TRBJ2-2
CASSAAPTTGGDYYEQYF TGTGCCAGCAGTGCAGCCCCCACGACAGGGGGCGATTACTACGAGCAGTACTTC TRBD1 TRBV2 NA TRBJ2-7
CSVSGQGRNSPLHF TGCAGCGTTTCTGGACAGGGGCGGAATTCACCCCTCCACTTT TRBD1 TRBV29-1 few TRBJ1-6
CASSLGGTSGSWDTGELFF TGTGCCAGCAGCTTAGGAGGGACTAGCGGGAGTTGGGACACCGGGGAGCTGTTTTTT TRBD2 TRBV7-9 many TRBJ2-2
CASSPLTGWAFF TGTGCCAGCAGCCCCCTGACAGGGTGGGCTTTCTTT TRBD1 TRBV4-2 NA TRBJ1-1
CASSQGTGNSPLHF TGTGCCAGCAGCCAGGGGACAGGGAATTCACCCCTCCACTTT TRBD1 TRBV5-1 NA TRBJ1-6
CASSLLVGGYTEAFF TGTGCCAGCAGCTTGTTGGTCGGGGGCTACACTGAAGCTTTCTTT NA TRBV5-6 many TRBJ1-1
CASSLRGSGRAEETQYF TGTGCCAGCAGCTTAAGGGGGAGCGGGAGGGCGGAAGAGACCCAGTACTTC TRBD2 TRBV11-2 NA TRBJ2-5
CASRPRNNEQFF TGTGCCAGCCGCCCAAGGAACAATGAGCAGTTCTTC NA TRBV25-1 many TRBJ2-1
CASSMIDRTGFYGYTF TGTGCCAGTAGTATGATCGACAGGACGGGATTCTATGGCTACACCTTC NA TRBV19 NA TRBJ1-2
CASSEQGPGELFF TGTGCCAGCAGCGAACAGGGGCCCGGGGAGCTGTTTTTT TRBD1 TRBV9 NA TRBJ2-2
CATSSGTQSGSPLHF TGTGCCACCAGTTCCGGGACTCAAAGTGGTTCACCCCTCCACTTT NA TRBV10-3 NA TRBJ1-6
CATSDLFREEQFF TGTGCCACCAGTGATCTATTCAGGGAGGAGCAGTTCTTC NA TRBV24-1 NA TRBJ2-1
CASSLAIGELGYTF TGTGCCAGCAGCTTAGCGATAGGGGAGTTGGGCTACACCTTC NA TRBV7-8 few TRBJ1-2
CASSFGSGYEQLF TGTGCCAGCAGTTTCGGGAGCGGCTATGAGCAACTCTTC NA TRBV12-3/TRBV12-4 NA TRBJ2-1
CASSLEGRMNTEAFF TGCGCCAGCAGCTTGGAAGGTCGGATGAACACTGAAGCTTTCTTT NA TRBV5-1 NA TRBJ1-1
CASSLGQVRVSNQPQHF TGTGCCAGCAGCTTGGGACAAGTCAGAGTGAGCAATCAGCCCCAGCATTTT NA TRBV7-6 NA TRBJ1-5
CASRTPAGDTQETQYF TGTGCCAGCAGGACCCCGGCAGGGGACACCCAAGAGACCCAGTACTTC NA TRBV6-1 many TRBJ2-5
CASSGDRGPTGELFF TGTGCCAGCAGCGGAGACAGGGGGCCTACCGGGGAGCTGTTTTTT TRBD1 TRBV2 NA TRBJ2-2
CSARRVSGGNEQFF TGCAGTGCTAGGAGGGTCTCTGGGGGGAATGAGCAGTTCTTC NA TRBV20-1 NA TRBJ2-1
CATTTGTASYEQYF TGTGCCACCACGACCGGGACAGCTTCCTACGAGCAGTACTTC TRBD1 TRBV10-3 many TRBJ2-7
CATKRGAGELFF TGTGCCACCAAAAGAGGTGCCGGGGAGCTGTTTTTT NA TRBV28 NA TRBJ2-2
CASSSENYGYTF TGTGCCAGCAGTTCAGAGAACTATGGCTACACCTTC NA TRBV27 NA TRBJ1-2
CSVKSAGNSPLHF TGCAGCGTTAAGTCGGCGGGAAATTCACCCCTCCACTTT NA TRBV29-1 NA TRBJ1-6
CASTLTGLNTEAFF TGTGCCAGCACCCTGACAGGGTTGAACACTGAAGCTTTCTTT TRBD1 TRBV2 NA TRBJ1-1
CASSKQGGPYEQYF TGTGCCAGCAGCAAACAAGGGGGCCCCTACGAGCAGTACTTC TRBD1 TRBV7-2 NA TRBJ2-7
CASSQPGDGQPQHF TGTGCCAGCAGTCAACCGGGGGACGGTCAGCCCCAGCATTTT NA TRBV7-9 NA TRBJ1-5
CASSWTGNTEAFF TGTGCCAGCAGCTGGACGGGGAACACTGAAGCTTTCTTT NA TRBV7-3 NA TRBJ1-1
CSARGHYSNQPQHF TGCAGTGCTAGAGGACATTATAGCAATCAGCCCCAGCATTTT NA TRBV20-1 NA TRBJ1-5
CASGFTGAEGYTF TGTGCCAGTGGTTTCACGGGGGCGGAAGGCTACACCTTC NA TRBV2 NA TRBJ1-2
CASSRIAGGTYEQYF TGTGCCAGCAGCAGAATAGCGGGGGGGACCTACGAGCAGTACTTC TRBD2 TRBV7-8 once TRBJ2-7
CASSLSAEKYEQYF TGCGCCAGCAGCTTGTCGGCGGAGAAATACGAGCAGTACTTC NA TRBV5-1 many TRBJ2-7
CASSWGRNQPQHF TGTGCCAGCAGTTGGGGACGGAATCAGCCCCAGCATTTT NA TRBV27 many TRBJ1-5
CSVEVSDRNYEQYF TGCAGCGTTGAAGTATCGGACAGAAACTACGAGCAGTACTTC NA TRBV29-1 NA TRBJ2-7
CASSQLAGYEQYF TGTGCCAGCAGTCAACTAGCGGGTTACGAGCAGTACTTC TRBD2 TRBV6-1 NA TRBJ2-7
CASSHRGGLDEQYF TGTGCCAGCAGCCATAGGGGGGGCTTGGACGAGCAGTACTTC NA TRBV7-9 NA TRBJ2-7
CASSFRPGLETQYF TGTGCCAGCAGCTTCCGCCCGGGCCTAGAGACCCAGTACTTC NA TRBV7-6 NA TRBJ2-5
CAISESPLDLQQETQYF TGTGCCATCAGTGAGTCGCCCTTAGACTTGCAACAAGAGACCCAGTACTTC NA TRBV10-3 few TRBJ2-5